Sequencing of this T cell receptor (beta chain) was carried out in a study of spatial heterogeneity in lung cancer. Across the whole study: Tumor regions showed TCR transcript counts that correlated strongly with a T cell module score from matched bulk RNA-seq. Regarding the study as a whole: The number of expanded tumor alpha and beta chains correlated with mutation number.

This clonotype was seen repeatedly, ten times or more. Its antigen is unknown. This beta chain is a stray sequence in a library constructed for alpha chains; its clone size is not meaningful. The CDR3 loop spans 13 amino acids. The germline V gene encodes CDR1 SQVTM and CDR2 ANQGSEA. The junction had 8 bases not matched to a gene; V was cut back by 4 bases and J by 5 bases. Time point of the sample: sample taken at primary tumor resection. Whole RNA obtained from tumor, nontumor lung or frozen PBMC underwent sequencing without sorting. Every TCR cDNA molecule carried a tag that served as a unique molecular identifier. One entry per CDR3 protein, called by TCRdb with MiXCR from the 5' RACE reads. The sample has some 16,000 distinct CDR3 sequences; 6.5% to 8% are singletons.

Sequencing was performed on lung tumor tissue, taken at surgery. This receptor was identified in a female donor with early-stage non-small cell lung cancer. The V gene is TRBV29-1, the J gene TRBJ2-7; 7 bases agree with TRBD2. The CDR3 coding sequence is TGCAGCGTTGTTTCCTGGGCGGGGGACGAGCAGTACTTC. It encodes CSVVSWAGDEQYF.